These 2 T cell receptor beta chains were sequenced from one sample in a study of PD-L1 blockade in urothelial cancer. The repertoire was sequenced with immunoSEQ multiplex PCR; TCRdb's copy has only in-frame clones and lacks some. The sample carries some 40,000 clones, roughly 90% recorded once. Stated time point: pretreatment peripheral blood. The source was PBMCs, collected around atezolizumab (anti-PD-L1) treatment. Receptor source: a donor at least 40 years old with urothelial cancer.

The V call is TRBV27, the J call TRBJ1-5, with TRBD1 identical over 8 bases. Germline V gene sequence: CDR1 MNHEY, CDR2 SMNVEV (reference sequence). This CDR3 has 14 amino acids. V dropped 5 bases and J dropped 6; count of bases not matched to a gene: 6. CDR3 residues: CASSPGGAGQPQHF. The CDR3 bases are TGTGCCAGCAGTCCAGGGGGCGCGGGTCAGCCCCAGCATTTT.

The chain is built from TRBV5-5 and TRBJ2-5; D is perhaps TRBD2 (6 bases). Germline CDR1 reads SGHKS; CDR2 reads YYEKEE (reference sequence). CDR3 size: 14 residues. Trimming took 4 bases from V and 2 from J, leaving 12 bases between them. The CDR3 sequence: CASSRLVAQETQYF. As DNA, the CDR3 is TGTGCCAGCAGCCGACTAGTCGCTCAAGAGACCCAGTACTTC.